The TCR beta chain described here comes from a study of T cells after posttransplantation cyclophosphamide. The CDR3 has 14 amino acids. The V end lost 0 bases, the J end lost 0 bases, and 3 bases lay between the germline ends. The germline gives CDR1 SGHRS, CDR2 YFSETQ. There are many counts of this clone. Treatment was busulfan-fludarabine conditioning, a marrow graft, and cyclophosphamide on days +3 and +4. Data came from immunoSEQ multiplex PCR; TCRdb stores just in-frame clones and leaves some out. Listed for the sample are roughly 8,000 clones, none seen a single time. The sequence came from a female patient aged 45-60 years who received an allogeneic stem cell transplant from a related donor, was CMV-positive, and had no GVHD. Certain T cells may be donor cells from the graft. Sequencing was performed on PBMCs, taken after allogeneic stem cell transplant with posttransplant cyclophosphamide. V is TRBV5-1 and J is TRBJ2-2; unclear D gene. The CDR3 region has the DNA TGCGCCAGCAGCTTGGCGGCGAACACCGGGGAGCTGTTTTTT. Protein product: CASSLAANTGELFF.